This TCR beta chain was obtained from a study of beta chain features in type 1 diabetes. Averaging about 0.12 L, one heparinised blood draw came from each individual donor. Every isolated RNA sample was fully reverse transcribed, so sequencing captured expressed TCRB transcripts. Profiled with immunoSEQ multiplex PCR; TCRdb holds only in-frame clones, not every one. The sample shows over 300,000 clones, less than 10% of them seen only once. The germline V gene has CDR1 SGHTA and CDR2 FQGNSA. The CDR3 covers 13 residues. The ends were cut back, 1 base at V and 12 bases at J, with 12 bases in the middle. This clone was seen a handful of times. Its antigen is still unknown. Study conclusions and caveats: Among patients with Type 1 diabetes, TCRB CDR3s were moderately but significantly shorter in every one of the four CD4+ subsets.

The source material was central memory CD4+ T cells from blood. The chain couples TRBV7-2 to TRBJ2-2; D gene unclear. The origin of this receptor is a woman younger than 35 in good health. CDR3 nucleotides: TGTGCCAGCAGCTTAGTGTACCCTGGGCAGCTGTTTTTT. It translates to CASSLVYPGQLFF.